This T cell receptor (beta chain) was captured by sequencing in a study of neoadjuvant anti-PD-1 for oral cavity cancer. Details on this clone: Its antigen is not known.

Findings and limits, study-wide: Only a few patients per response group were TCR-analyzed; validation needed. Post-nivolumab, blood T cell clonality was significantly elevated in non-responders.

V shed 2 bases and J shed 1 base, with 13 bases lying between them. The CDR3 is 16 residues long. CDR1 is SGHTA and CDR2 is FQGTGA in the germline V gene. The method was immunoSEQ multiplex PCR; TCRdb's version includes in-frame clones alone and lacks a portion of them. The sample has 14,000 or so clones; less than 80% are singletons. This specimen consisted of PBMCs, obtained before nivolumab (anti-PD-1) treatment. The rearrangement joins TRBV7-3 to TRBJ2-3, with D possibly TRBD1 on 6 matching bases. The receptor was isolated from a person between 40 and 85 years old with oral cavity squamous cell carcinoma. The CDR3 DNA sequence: TGTGCCAGCAGCTTACCTGGACAGTTTGGCACAGATACGCAGTATTTT. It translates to CASSLPGQFGTDTQYF.